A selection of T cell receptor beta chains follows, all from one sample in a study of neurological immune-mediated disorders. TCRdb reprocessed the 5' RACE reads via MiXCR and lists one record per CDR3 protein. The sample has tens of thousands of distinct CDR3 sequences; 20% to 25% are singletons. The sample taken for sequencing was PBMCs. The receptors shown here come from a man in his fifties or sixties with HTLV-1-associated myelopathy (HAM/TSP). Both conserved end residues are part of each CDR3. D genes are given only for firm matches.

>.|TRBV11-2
CTSSLNELYNDQFF
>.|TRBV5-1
CASSLNSGNNEQFF
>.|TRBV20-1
CSASPQGLSTDTQYF
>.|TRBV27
CASSNRAGTASPLHF
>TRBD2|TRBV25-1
CASTFHPGLAGVRETQYF
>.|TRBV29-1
CSAASPGANVLTF
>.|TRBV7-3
CASSLISAGRNEQFF
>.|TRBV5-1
CASSLEGELFF
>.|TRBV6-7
CASSYSLKKADGKNSKTQYF
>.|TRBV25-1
CASSGFNTGELFF
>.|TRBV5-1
CASSPGRNNEQFF
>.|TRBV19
CASSMLTPEEQFF
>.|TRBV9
CDSIVRETADTQYF
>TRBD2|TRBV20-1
CSARAGTSGNNEQFF
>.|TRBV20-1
CSARRQGGSTEAFF
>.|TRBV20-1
CSAREYGSPRGWKTQYF
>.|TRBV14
CASSPPGRPYNEQFF
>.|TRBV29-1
CGMRGAFHTEAFF
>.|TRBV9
CASSVAGRHGQETQYF
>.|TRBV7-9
CASSLMRFRVETQYF
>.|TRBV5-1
CASSLVAGGYNEQFF
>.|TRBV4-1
CASSQDRVGNQPQHF
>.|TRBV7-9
CASSPGTNKAYEQYF
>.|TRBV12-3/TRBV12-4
CASSSFSGSTDTQYF
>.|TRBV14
CASSPMKPVNTEAFF
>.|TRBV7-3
CASSIGQLGGANVLTF
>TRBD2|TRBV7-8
CASSLLAGGSTDTQYF
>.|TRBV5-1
CASSLTPANTEAFF
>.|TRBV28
CASSLRPAKWTQYF